This T cell receptor beta chain was captured in a study of T cells after yellow fever vaccination. Each CDR3 protein is one row after TCRdb ran MiXCR on the 5' RACE reads. Of under 700,000 distinct CDR3 sequences listed, 17% are singletons. This clonotype has more than one count but fewer than ten. CDR1 LGHDT and CDR2 YNNKEL come from the germline V gene (reference sequence). This CDR3 contains 13 residues. The V and J ends lost 2 bases and 4 bases respectively, with 9 bases between them. The clonotype originates from a man between 18 and 35 years old who received the YFV17D yellow fever vaccine. The source material was PBMCs, sampled 5 days after the first yellow fever vaccination. This chain connects TRBV3-1 to TRBJ2-7, with D perhaps given as TRBD1 or TRBD2 (6 bases each). CDR3 sequence reads: CASSQWGAYEQYF. CDR3 bases: TGTGCCAGCAGCCAATGGGGGGCATACGAGCAGTACTTC.